The clone carrying this TCR beta chain was recorded a few times. TCRdb re-called the 5' RACE reads through MiXCR, storing one row per CDR3 protein. The repertoire holds around 37,000 distinct CDR3 sequences, with 29% as singletons. The germline V gene has CDR1 SGHRS and CDR2 YFSETQ. The CDR3 loop spans 16 amino acids. V was clipped by 5 bases and J by 3 bases, with 21 bases between them. The sequence was obtained from a female donor with breast cancer. The gene calls are TRBV5-1 and TRBJ2-7; D remains unclear. Material for sequencing was memory CD4+ T cells sorted from a lymph node. Subset denoted: memory CD4+ T cells, CD4+CD45RO+CD25-. The CDR3 here is CASSPKGPTPNYEQYF. The CDR3, as DNA: TGCGCCAGCAGTCCGAAGGGCCCAACTCCAAACTACGAGCAGTACTTC.